This T cell receptor (beta chain) was sequenced for a study of T cell responses to AZD1222 COVID-19 vaccine. To note about this clone: As yet, its antigen is unknown.

The data were produced by immunoSEQ multiplex PCR, yet TCRdb's version contains in-frame clones alone and is incomplete. The data show 80,000 to 90,000 clones, 90% to 95% seen once. The germline V gene has CDR1 SQVTM and CDR2 ANQGSEA. Losses at the gene ends were 7 bases for V and 3 bases for J; bases not matched to a gene: 9. This CDR3 spans 14 amino acids. Findings and limits, study-wide: There were mostly white British donors and more females than males, and clonal diversity was possibly underestimated. Only six individuals given AZD1222 were seropositive at baseline. Repertoire sampling was restricted to post-peak T cell response timepoints. A reported finding is that nearly half of spike-specific TCRs target unmutated variant regions.

This sequence joins TRBV29-1 and TRBJ1-2, with 9 bases that match TRBD1. The sample here was peripheral blood, taken on day 0 of AZD1222 vaccination. The receptor was isolated from an adult in good health. As DNA, the CDR3 is TGCAGCGCCGTCACAGGGGGCTATTACTATGGCTACACCTTC. It specifies CSAVTGGYYYGYTF. The variable domain in full, completed from reference TRBV29-1 and TRBJ1-2, reads SAVISQKPSRDICQRGTSLTIQCQVDSQVTMMFWYRQQPGQSLTLIATANQGSEATYESGFVIDKFPISRPNLTFSTLTVSNMSPEDSSIYLCSAVTGGYYYGYTFGSGTRLTVV.